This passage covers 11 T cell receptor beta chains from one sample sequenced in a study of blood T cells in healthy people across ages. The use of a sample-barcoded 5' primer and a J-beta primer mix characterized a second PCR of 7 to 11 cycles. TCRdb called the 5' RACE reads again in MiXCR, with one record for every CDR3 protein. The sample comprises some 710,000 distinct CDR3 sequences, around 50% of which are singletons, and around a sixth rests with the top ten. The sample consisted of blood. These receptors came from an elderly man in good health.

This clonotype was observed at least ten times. CDR3 loop: CASSFLSSSNEQFF. The CDR3 nucleotides are TGTGCCAGCAGCTTCTTATCGTCTTCAAATGAGCAGTTCTTC. The rearrangement uses TRBV7-2 and TRBJ2-1; D gene unclear. The germline gives CDR1 SGHTA, CDR2 FQGNSA. Trimming pared 3 bases from V and 7 bases from J, leaving 13 bases between. The CDR3 is made up of 14 amino acids.

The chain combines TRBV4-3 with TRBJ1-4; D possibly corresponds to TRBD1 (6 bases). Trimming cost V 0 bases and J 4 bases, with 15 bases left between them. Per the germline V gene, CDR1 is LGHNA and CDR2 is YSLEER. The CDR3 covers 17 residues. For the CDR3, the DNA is TGCGCCAGCAGCCAAGAACGTCCTACAGGGATTAATGAAAAACTGTTTTTT. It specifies CASSQERPTGINEKLFF.

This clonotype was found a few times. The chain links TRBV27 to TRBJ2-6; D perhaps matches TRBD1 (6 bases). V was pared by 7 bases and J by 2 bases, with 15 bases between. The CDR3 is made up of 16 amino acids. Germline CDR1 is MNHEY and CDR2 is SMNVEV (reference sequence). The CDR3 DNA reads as TGTGCCAGCACCCAATTAACAGGGACTGGGGCCAACGTCCTGACTTTC. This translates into CASTQLTGTGANVLTF.

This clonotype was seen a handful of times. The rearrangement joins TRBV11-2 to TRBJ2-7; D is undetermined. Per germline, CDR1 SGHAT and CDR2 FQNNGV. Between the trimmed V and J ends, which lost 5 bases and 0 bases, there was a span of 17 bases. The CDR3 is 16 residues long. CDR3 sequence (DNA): TGTGCCAGCAGCCCAAACCTTGGGGTCAGCTCCTACGAGCAGTACTTC. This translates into CASSPNLGVSSYEQYF.

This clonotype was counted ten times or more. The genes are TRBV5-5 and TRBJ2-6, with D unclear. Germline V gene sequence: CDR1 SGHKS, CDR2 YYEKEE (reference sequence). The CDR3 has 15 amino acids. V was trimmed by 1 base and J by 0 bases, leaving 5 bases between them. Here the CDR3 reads CASSLQTSGANVLTF. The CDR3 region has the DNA TGTGCCAGCAGCTTGCAGACCTCTGGGGCCAACGTCCTGACTTTC.

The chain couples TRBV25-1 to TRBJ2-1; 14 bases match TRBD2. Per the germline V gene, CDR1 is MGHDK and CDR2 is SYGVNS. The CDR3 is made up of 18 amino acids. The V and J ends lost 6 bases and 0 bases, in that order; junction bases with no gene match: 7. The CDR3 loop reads CASSPGLAGVTSYNEQFF. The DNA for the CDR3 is TGTGCCAGCAGCCCGGGACTAGCGGGAGTAACCTCCTACAATGAGCAGTTCTTC.

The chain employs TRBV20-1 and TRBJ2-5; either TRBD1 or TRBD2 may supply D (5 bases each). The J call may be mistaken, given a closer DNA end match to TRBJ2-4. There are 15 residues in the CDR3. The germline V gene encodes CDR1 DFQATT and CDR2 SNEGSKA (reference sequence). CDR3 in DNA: TGCAGTGCTAGAGATGGGACCGCCCCGGGGAACATTCAGTACTTC. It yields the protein CSARDGTAPGNIQYF.

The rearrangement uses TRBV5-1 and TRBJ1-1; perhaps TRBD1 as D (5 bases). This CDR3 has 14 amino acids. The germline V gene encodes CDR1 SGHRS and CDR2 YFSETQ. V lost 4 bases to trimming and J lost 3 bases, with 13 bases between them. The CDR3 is CASSADGQDTEAFF. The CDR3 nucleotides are TGCGCCAGCAGCGCCGATGGACAAGACACTGAAGCTTTCTTT.

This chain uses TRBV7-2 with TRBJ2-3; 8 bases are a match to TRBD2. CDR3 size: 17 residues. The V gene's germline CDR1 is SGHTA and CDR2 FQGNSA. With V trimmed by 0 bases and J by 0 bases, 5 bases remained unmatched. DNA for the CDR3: TGTGCCAGCAGCTTAGCCTCTAGCGGGCGTAGCACAGATACGCAGTATTTT. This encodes CASSLASSGRSTDTQYF.

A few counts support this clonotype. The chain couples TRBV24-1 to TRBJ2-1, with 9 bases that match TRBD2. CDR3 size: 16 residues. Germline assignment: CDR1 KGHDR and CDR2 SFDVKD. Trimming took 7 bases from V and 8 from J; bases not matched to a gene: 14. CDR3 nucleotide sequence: TGTGCCACCAGCAAACGGGCTAGCGGGACCCGGGATGAGCAGTTCTTC. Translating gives CATSKRASGTRDEQFF.

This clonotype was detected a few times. DNA for the CDR3: TGTGCCAGCAGAGAGCGGACAGGCCCGGGGGAAAAACTGTTTTTT. Amino acids: CASRERTGPGEKLFF. The rearrangement links TRBV12-3 or TRBV12-4 to TRBJ1-4; 7 bases match TRBD1. CDR3 length: 15 amino acids. V lost 6 bases and J lost 8; bases outside the gene matches: 12.